A single sample gave rise to the 21 T cell receptor beta chains below, sequenced in a study of blood T cell repertoires in COVID-19. Sequencing used immunoSEQ multiplex PCR; TCRdb keeps in-frame clones, though not all of them. Among 40,000 or so clones listed, approximately 86% were seen once. Specimen: peripheral blood. The receptors were sampled from a human donor in a cohort sampled during active COVID-19.

The V gene is TRBV27, the J gene TRBJ2-7; TRBD1 aligns across 7 bases. The CDR3 sequence is 14 residues long. CDR1 is MNHEY and CDR2 is SMNVEV in the germline V gene (reference sequence). Losses at the gene ends were 3 bases for V and 4 bases for J; bases not matched to a gene: 6. CDR3 in DNA: TGTGCCAGCAGTTTCCACAGGGACAGATACGAGCAGTACTTC. It translates to CASSFHRDRYEQYF.

The J gene is TRBJ2-2, the V gene TRBV5-1; possibly TRBD2 for D (5 bases). The germline V gene has CDR1 SGHRS and CDR2 YFSETQ. The CDR3 sequence is 16 residues long. V dropped 0 bases and J dropped 4 bases, with 13 bases sitting between them. CDR3 bases: TGCGCCAGCAGCTTGGTGGGTCGGGATGGCACCGGGGAGCTGTTTTTT. Its protein product is CASSLVGRDGTGELFF.

J is TRBJ1-3 and V is TRBV5-1, with a possible D match to TRBD1 (6 bases). Germline CDR1 and CDR2: SGHRS and YFSETQ. Trimming stripped 1 base from V and 0 bases from J, with 11 bases between. This CDR3 comprises 16 residues. In nucleotides, the CDR3 is TGCGCCAGCAGCTTGTTTCAGGGGACCTCTGGAAACACCATATATTTT. Its translation: CASSLFQGTSGNTIYF. Full variable domain (remainder filled in from reference TRBV5-1 and TRBJ1-3): KAGVTQTPRYLIKTRGQQVTLSCSPISGHRSVSWYQQTPGQGLQFLFEYFSETQRNKGNFPGRFSGRQFSNSRSEMNVSTLELGDSALYLCASSLFQGTSGNTIYFGEGSWLTVV.

V is TRBV28 and J is TRBJ1-1, with TRBD1 identical over 7 bases. Germline V lookup: CDR1 MDHEN, CDR2 SYDVKM. This CDR3 has 15 amino acids. Trimming removed 5 bases from V and 3 bases from J; junction bases left unmatched: 9. DNA of the CDR3: TGTGCCAGCAGTCCCCCCACAGGGGAATACACTGAAGCTTTCTTT. Residues: CASSPPTGEYTEAFF.

V usage is TRBV2 and J usage is TRBJ2-7, with 7 bases identical to TRBD1. With V trimmed by 2 bases and J by 4 bases, 5 bases remained unmatched. Germline assignment: CDR1 SNHLY and CDR2 FYNNEI. The CDR3 spans 14 residues. CDR3 nucleotides: TGTGCCAGCAGTGAACGACAGGGCCCTTACGAGCAGTACTTC. Amino acid sequence: CASSERQGPYEQYF.

The chain employs TRBV9 and TRBJ2-3, with 9 bases fitting TRBD2. The trim removed 0 bases at V and 6 bases at J, leaving 8 bases unmatched. The CDR3 has 16 residues. Germline CDR1 SGDLS, CDR2 YYNGEE. The CDR3 DNA reads TGTGCCAGCAGCGTAGGAGTAGCGGGGGCCCGGGATACGCAGTATTTT. Translated, it gives CASSVGVAGARDTQYF.

This clone was counted a single time. CDR3 DNA: TGTGCCAGCTCACCGCCCTGGGGGCAGTCCTACAATGAGCAGTTCTTC. As protein: CASSPPWGQSYNEQFF. The rearrangement uses TRBV18 and TRBJ2-1, with D possibly TRBD1 on 6 matching bases. The CDR3 extends over 16 amino acids. In germline, CDR1 is KGHSH, CDR2 LQKENI. V was cut by 3 bases and J by 1 base, with 13 bases left in between.

The sample holds many counts of this clone. The chain employs TRBV7-9 and TRBJ2-7; 7 positions agree with TRBD1. Germline V CDR1 and CDR2: SEHNR, FQNEAQ (reference sequence). There are 14 residues in the CDR3. The V gene end was trimmed by 5 bases and the J gene end by 2 bases; junction bases not matched to a gene: 6. The CDR3 DNA follows: TGTGCCAGCAGCGTCCGGGACAGCGCCTACGAGCAGTACTTC. Its protein is CASSVRDSAYEQYF. Variable domain in full (rest from reference TRBV7-9 and TRBJ2-7): DTGVSQNPRHKITKRGQNVTFRCDPISEHNRLYWYRQTLGQGPEFLTYFQNEAQLEKSRLLSDRFSAERPKGSFSTLEIQRTEQGDSAMYLCASSVRDSAYEQYFGPGTRLTVT.

The rearrangement joins TRBV5-1 to TRBJ2-7; D is uncertain. The CDR3 loop spans 15 amino acids. V was clipped by 1 base and J by 3 bases, with 14 bases between them. Germline V lookup: CDR1 SGHRS, CDR2 YFSETQ. CDR3 protein: CASSLNGQAYYEQYF. The CDR3 nucleotides read TGCGCCAGCAGCTTGAATGGTCAGGCTTACTACGAGCAGTACTTC.

The chain combines TRBV5-6 with TRBJ2-7; 12 bases match TRBD2. The V and J ends lost 0 bases and 9 bases, in that order; junction bases with no gene match: 7. The CDR3 has 15 residues. From germline, CDR1 is SGHDT and CDR2 YYEEEE. The CDR3 loop reads CASSLGLAGATRQYF. The CDR3 region has the DNA TGTGCCAGCAGCTTGGGACTAGCGGGGGCAACGCGGCAGTACTTC.

The chain joins TRBV7-9 to TRBJ2-5; the match to TRBD1 covers 8 bases. V shed 5 bases, J shed 2 bases, and the junction held 7 bases outside the gene matches. CDR3 length: 15 residues. CDR1 is SEHNR and CDR2 is FQNEAQ in the germline V gene (reference sequence). CDR3 sequence (DNA): TGTGCCAGCAGCCCCGGACAGGGCCAACAAGAGACCCAGTACTTC. It yields the protein CASSPGQGQQETQYF.

The gene calls are TRBV6-5 and TRBJ1-6; D is unresolved. Germline V CDR1 and CDR2: MNHEY, SVGAGI. Trimming pared 2 bases from V and 8 bases from J, leaving 4 bases between. The CDR3 runs 12 residues. This CDR3 is CASSYRDSPLHF. DNA of the CDR3: TGTGCCAGCAGTTACCGGGATTCACCCCTCCACTTT.

The V gene is TRBV7-8, the J gene TRBJ1-2; D is possibly TRBD1 (5 bases). The germline V and J ends were trimmed by 0 bases and 7 bases, with 18 bases remaining between them. CDR3 size: 16 residues. Germline CDR1 and CDR2: SGHVS and FQNEAQ. The chain's CDR3 is CASSLAQGEGRGGYTF. Written as DNA, the CDR3 is TGTGCCAGCAGCTTAGCGCAAGGGGAGGGAAGGGGTGGCTACACCTTC.

This chain links TRBV4-2 with TRBJ2-1; no reliable D call. The germline V gene has CDR1 LGHNA and CDR2 YNFKEQ. This CDR3 has 16 amino acids. V shed 1 base and J shed 4 bases, with 14 bases lying between them. CDR3 in amino acids: CASSQASQSLYNEQFF. The DNA for the CDR3 is TGTGCCAGCAGCCAAGCGAGCCAATCCTTATACAATGAGCAGTTCTTC.

The rearrangement joins TRBV3-1 (or the pseudogene TRBV3-2) to TRBJ2-3, with D possibly TRBD2 on 6 matching bases. The ends were cut back, 1 base at V and 9 bases at J, with 11 bases in the middle. CDR1 LGHDT and CDR2 YNNKEL come from the germline V gene (reference sequence). The CDR3 sequence is 13 residues long. CDR3 region: CASSQGGARTQYF. DNA of the CDR3: TGTGCCAGCAGCCAAGGCGGGGCAAGGACGCAGTATTTT.

The rearrangement uses TRBV20-1 and TRBJ1-1; no clear D. V lost 3 bases and J lost 5, with 10 bases in between. The CDR3 has 12 residues. The germline gives CDR1 DFQATT, CDR2 SNEGSKA (reference sequence). The CDR3 DNA follows: TGCAGTGCTAGTCCCGGGGTAACTGAAGCTTTCTTT. This gives the protein CSASPGVTEAFF.

The chain combines TRBV2 with TRBJ2-1; 13 positions match TRBD2. The CDR3 length is 15 residues. The trim removed 6 bases at V and 9 bases at J, leaving 8 bases unmatched. Germline lookup yields CDR1 SNHLY and CDR2 FYNNEI. The CDR3 DNA sequence: TGTGCCAGCAGGCCAACTAGCGGGGGGGCTGGTGAGCAGTTCTTC. Translated: CASRPTSGGAGEQFF.

The chain links TRBV7-9 to TRBJ1-6; no clear D. The V and J ends lost 8 bases and 8 bases respectively, with 16 bases between them. Germline V CDR1 and CDR2: SEHNR, FQNEAQ (reference sequence). The CDR3 contains 14 residues. CDR3 loop: CASSKEGNHSPLHF. The CDR3 DNA sequence: TGTGCCAGCTCTAAGGAGGGTAATCATTCACCCCTCCACTTT.

This sequence joins TRBV6-6 and TRBJ2-2, with no clear D. The germline V gene encodes CDR1 MNHNY and CDR2 SVGAGI (reference sequence). The CDR3 has 13 amino acids. The V end lost 2 bases, the J end lost 4 bases, and 5 bases lay between the germline ends. CDR3 DNA: TGTGCCAGCAGTTACGCGGCCACCGGGGAGCTGTTTTTT. It translates to CASSYAATGELFF.

The V gene is TRBV5-1, the J gene TRBJ2-1; perhaps TRBD2 as D (6 bases). Germline CDR1 is SGHRS and CDR2 is YFSETQ. The CDR3 has 15 amino acids. Trimming removed 0 bases at V and 4 bases at J, with 11 bases between. CDR3 nucleotides: TGCGCCAGCAGCTTGGGTGCGGGGCGGTACAATGAGCAGTTCTTC. This sequence encodes CASSLGAGRYNEQFF. The complete variable domain, with remaining parts taken from reference TRBV5-1 and TRBJ2-1, reads KAGVTQTPRYLIKTRGQQVTLSCSPISGHRSVSWYQQTPGQGLQFLFEYFSETQRNKGNFPGRFSGRQFSNSRSEMNVSTLELGDSALYLCASSLGAGRYNEQFFGPGTRLTVL.

This chain connects TRBV4-2 to TRBJ1-5; D perhaps matches TRBD1 (6 bases). CDR3 length equals 17 residues. V was trimmed by 0 bases and J by 3 bases, leaving 15 bases between them. The germline gives CDR1 LGHNA, CDR2 YNFKEQ. This chain's CDR3 is CASSQEGRGLSNQPQHF. The CDR3 DNA sequence: TGTGCCAGCAGCCAAGAGGGGCGGGGGCTTTCCAATCAGCCCCAGCATTTT.